This entry features one TCR beta chain sequence. The repertoire was sequenced with immunoSEQ multiplex PCR; TCRdb's copy has only in-frame clones and lacks some. The data contain some 140,000 clones, about nine tenths of them seen just once; the ten biggest clones take up 11%. The CDR3 covers 17 residues. The germline V gene encodes CDR1 MNHEY and CDR2 SMNVEV (reference sequence). The V gene end was trimmed by 3 bases and the J gene end by 1 base; junction bases not matched to a gene: 10. This sample was included in a study of control samples from healthy donors and cancer patients. The gene calls are TRBV27 and TRBJ1-2; 8 bases agree with TRBD1. The receptor comes from a man aged 30 to 45 in good health. Material: blood. CDR3 residues: CASSFIGQGPFNYGYTF. CDR3 DNA sequence: TGTGCCAGCAGTTTTATAGGACAGGGACCATTTAACTATGGCTACACCTTC.